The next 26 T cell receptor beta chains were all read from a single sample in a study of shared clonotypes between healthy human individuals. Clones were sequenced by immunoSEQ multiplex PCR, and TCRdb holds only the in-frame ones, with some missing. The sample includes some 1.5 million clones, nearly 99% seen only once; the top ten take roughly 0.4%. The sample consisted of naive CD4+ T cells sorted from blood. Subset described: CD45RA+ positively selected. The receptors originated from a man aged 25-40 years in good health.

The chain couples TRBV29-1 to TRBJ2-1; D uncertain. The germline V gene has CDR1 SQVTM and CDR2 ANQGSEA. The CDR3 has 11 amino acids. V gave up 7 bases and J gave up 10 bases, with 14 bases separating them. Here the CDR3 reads CSATPPREQFF. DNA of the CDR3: TGCAGCGCAACCCCCCCCCGCGAGCAGTTCTTC.

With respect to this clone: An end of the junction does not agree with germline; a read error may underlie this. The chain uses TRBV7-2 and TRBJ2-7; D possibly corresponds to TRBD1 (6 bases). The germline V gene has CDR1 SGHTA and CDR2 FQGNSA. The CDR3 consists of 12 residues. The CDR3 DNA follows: TGTGCCAGCAGCTTAGTTGGGACACCTCGAAACTTC. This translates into CASSLVGTPRNF.

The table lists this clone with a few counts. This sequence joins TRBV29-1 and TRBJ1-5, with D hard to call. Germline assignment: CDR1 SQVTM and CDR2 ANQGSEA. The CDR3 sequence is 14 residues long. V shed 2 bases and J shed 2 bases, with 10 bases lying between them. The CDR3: CSVETGTGNQPQHF. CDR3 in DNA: TGCAGCGTTGAAACGGGTACGGGCAATCAGCCCCAGCATTTT.

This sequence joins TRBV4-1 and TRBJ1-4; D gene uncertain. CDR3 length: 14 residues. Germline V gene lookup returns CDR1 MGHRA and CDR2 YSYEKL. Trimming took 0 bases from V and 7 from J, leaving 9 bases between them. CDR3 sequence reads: CASSQDMAVEKLFF. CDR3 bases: TGCGCCAGCAGCCAAGATATGGCAGTTGAAAAACTGTTTTTT.

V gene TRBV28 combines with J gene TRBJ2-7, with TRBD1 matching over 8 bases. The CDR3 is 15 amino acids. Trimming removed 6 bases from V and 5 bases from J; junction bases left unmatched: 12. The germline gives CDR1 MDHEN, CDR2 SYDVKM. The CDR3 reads CASSNPGQEFNEQYF. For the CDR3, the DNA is TGTGCCAGCAGCAATCCGGGACAGGAATTCAACGAGCAGTACTTC.

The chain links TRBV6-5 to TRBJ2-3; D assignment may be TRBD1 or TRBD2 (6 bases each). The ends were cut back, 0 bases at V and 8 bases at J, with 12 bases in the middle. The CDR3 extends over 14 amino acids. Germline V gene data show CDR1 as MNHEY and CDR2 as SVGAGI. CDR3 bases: TGTGCCAGCAGTTACTCGATAAAGGGGGGTACGCAGTATTTT. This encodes CASSYSIKGGTQYF.

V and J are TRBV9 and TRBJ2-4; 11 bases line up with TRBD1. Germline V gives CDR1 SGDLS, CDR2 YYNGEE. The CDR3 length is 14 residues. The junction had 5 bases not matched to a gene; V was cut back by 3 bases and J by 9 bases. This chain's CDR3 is CASSAGQGAFIQYF. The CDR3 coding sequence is TGTGCCAGCAGCGCTGGACAGGGGGCCTTCATTCAGTACTTC.

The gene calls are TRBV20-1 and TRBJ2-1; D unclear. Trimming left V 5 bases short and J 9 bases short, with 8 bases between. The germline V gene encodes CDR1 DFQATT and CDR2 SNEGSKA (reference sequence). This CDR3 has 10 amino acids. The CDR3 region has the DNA TGCAGTGCTTACCCCAGTGAGCAGTTCTTC. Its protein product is CSAYPSEQFF.

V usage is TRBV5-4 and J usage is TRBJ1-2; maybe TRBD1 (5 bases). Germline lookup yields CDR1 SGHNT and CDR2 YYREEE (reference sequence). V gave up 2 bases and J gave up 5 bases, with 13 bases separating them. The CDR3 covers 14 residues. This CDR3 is CASSFRDSGYGYTF. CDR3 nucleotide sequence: TGTGCCAGCAGCTTTCGGGACTCAGGGTATGGCTACACCTTC.

The CDR3 is CASNGQGQETQYF. DNA of the CDR3: TGTGCCAGTAACGGACAGGGGCAAGAGACCCAGTACTTC. The gene calls are TRBV19 and TRBJ2-5, with 9 bases aligning to TRBD1. Trimming took 7 bases from V and 2 from J; bases not matched to a gene: 2. Germline-derived CDR1 and CDR2 are LNHDA and SQIVND (reference sequence). This CDR3 comprises 13 residues.

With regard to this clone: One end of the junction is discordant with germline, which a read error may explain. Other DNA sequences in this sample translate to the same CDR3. DNA of the CDR3: TGTGCCAGCAGTCAAGCTGGAAACACCATATATTTT. It translates to CASSQAGNTIYF. The chain uses TRBV14 and TRBJ1-3; D is unresolved. The CDR3 loop spans 12 amino acids. CDR1 is SGHDN, CDR2 FVKESK, per germline.

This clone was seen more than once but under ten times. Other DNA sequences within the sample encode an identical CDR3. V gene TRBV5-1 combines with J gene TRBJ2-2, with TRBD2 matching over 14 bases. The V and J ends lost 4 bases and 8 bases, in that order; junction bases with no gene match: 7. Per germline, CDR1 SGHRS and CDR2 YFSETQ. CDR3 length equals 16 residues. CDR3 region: CASSPGLAGVVGELFF. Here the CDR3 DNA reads TGCGCCAGCAGCCCGGGACTAGCGGGAGTGGTTGGGGAGCTGTTTTTT.

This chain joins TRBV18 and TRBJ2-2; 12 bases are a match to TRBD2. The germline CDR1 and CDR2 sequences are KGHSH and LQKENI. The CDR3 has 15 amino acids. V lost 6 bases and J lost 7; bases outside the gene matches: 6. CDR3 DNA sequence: TGTGCCAGCTCCGGACTAGCGGGAATAGTCGGGGAGCTGTTTTTT. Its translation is CASSGLAGIVGELFF.

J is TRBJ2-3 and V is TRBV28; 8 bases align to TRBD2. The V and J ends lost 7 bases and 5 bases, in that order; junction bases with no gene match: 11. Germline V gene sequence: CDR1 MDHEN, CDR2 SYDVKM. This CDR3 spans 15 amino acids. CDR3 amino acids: CASTLFSGGRDTQYF. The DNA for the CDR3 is TGTGCCAGCACCCTCTTTTCGGGAGGGCGAGATACGCAGTATTTT.

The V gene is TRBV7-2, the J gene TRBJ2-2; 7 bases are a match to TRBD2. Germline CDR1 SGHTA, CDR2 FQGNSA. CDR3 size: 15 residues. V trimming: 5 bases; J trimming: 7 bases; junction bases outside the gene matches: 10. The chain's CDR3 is CASSLLAGVIGELFF. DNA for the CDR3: TGTGCCAGCAGCCTATTGGCGGGAGTTATCGGGGAGCTGTTTTTT.

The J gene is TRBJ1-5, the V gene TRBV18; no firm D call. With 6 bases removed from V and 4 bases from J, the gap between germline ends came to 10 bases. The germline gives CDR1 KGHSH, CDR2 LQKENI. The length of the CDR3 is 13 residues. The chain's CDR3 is CASSSKSNQPQHF. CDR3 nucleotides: TGTGCCAGCTCTTCAAAGAGTAATCAGCCCCAGCATTTT.

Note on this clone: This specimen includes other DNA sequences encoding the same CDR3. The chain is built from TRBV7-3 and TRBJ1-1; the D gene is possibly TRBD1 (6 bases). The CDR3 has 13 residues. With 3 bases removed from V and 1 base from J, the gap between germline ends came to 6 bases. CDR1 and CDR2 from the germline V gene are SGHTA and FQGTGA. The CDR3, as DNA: TGTGCCAGCAGCTTGACAGGGAACACTGAAGCTTTCTTT. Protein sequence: CASSLTGNTEAFF.

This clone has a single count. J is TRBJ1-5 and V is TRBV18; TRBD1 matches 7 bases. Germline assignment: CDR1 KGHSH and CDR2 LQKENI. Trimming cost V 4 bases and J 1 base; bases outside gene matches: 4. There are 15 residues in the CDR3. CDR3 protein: CASSRQGSSNQPQHF. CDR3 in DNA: TGTGCCAGCTCACGACAGGGTTCGAGCAATCAGCCCCAGCATTTT. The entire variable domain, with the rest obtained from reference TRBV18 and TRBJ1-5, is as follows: NAGVMQNPRHLVRRRGQEARLRCSPMKGHSHVYWYRQLPEEGLKFMVYLQKENIIDESGMPKERFSAEFPKEGPSILRIQQVVRGDSAAYFCASSRQGSSNQPQHFGDGTRLSIL.

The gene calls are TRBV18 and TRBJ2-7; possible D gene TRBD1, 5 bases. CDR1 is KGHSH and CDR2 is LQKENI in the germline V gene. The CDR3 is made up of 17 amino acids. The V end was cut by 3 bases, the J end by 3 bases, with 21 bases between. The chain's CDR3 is CASSPLWQGEGHYEQYF. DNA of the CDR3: TGTGCCAGCTCACCTCTTTGGCAGGGTGAAGGCCACTACGAGCAGTACTTC.

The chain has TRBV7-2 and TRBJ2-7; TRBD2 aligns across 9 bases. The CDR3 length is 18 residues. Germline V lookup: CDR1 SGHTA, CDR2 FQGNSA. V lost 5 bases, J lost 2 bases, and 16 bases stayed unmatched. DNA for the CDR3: TGTGCCAGCAGCCCAGGACTAGCGTGGGGTGGGGGGACCTACGAGCAGTACTTC. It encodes CASSPGLAWGGGTYEQYF.

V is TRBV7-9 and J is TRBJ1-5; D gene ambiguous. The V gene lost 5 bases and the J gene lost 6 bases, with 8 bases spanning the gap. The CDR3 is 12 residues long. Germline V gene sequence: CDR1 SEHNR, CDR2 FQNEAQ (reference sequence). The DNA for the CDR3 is TGTGCCAGCAGCGGACGAACTCAGCCCCAGCATTTT. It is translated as CASSGRTQPQHF.

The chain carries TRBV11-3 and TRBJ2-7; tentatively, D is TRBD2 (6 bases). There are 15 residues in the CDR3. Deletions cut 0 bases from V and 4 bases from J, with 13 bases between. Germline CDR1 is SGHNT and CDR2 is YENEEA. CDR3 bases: TGTGCCAGCAGCTTAGATGAGACTAGAACGTACGAGCAGTACTTC. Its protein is CASSLDETRTYEQYF. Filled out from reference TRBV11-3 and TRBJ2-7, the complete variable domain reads EAGVVQSPRYKIIEKKQPVAFWCNPISGHNTLYWYLQNLGQGPELLIRYENEEAVDDSQLPKDRFSAERLKGVDSTLKIQPAELGDSAVYLCASSLDETRTYEQYFGPGTRLTVT.

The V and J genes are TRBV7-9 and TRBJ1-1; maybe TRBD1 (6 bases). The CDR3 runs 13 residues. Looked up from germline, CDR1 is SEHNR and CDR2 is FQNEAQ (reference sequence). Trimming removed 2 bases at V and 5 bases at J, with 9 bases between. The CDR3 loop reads CASSLRGATEAFF. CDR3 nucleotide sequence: TGTGCCAGCAGCTTACGGGGGGCGACTGAAGCTTTCTTT.

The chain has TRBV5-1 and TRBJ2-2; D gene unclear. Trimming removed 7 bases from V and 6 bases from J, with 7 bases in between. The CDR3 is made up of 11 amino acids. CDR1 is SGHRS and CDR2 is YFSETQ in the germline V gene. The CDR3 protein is CASAESGELFF. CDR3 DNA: TGCGCCAGCGCGGAATCCGGGGAGCTGTTTTTT.

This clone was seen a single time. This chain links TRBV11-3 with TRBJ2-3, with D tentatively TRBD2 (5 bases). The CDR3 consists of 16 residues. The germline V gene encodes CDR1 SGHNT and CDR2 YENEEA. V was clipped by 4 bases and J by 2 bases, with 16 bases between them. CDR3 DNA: TGTGCCAGCAGCTCCTCTGCTAGCCCTTCCACAGATACGCAGTATTTT. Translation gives CASSSSASPSTDTQYF.

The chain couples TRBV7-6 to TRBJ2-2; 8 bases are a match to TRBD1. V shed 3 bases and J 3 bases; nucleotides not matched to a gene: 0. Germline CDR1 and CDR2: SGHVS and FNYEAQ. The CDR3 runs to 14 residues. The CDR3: CASSLTGDTGELFF. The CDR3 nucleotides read TGTGCCAGCAGCTTGACAGGGGACACCGGGGAGCTGTTTTTT.